This note documents a single T cell receptor (beta chain) sequence. A few counts support this clone. No cognate antigen has been identified for it. No base-level quality is on record; no much larger clone is a single base apart. Each donor gave one peripheral blood draw, approximately 100 mL on average, collected into heparinised tubes. Using a panel that included CD45RO, CCR7, CD25, CD127, CD95 and CD27, naive, central memory, regulatory and stem cell-like memory CD4+ T cells were sorted on a BD FACSAria II. Every sorted population had a purity above 95%. PBMCs were isolated immediately by Lymphoprep density gradient centrifugation and stained directly without culture. So that batch effects would be minimized, each experiment stained and sorted samples in pairs, pairing one healthy donor with one patient. These data belong to a study of beta chain features in type 1 diabetes (dated by TCRdb to 2017 to 2018). About the full investigation: Mean age, gender distribution, total cell number and subset yield were not different between patients and healthy donors. Regulatory and stem cell-like memory subsets were isolated from only 8 patients and about eight healthy donors, whereas naive and central memory subsets came from all 28 donors. In the study, TCRB repertoires of sorted circulating CD4+ T cell subsets from recently diagnosed type 1 diabetes patients were compared with those of matched healthy donors. Across all samples, some 100,000,000 sorted cells were examined, and cell number per subset correlated strongly with RNA yield.

Overall study results and their limits: At VDJ recombination sites, patients with type 1 diabetes made fewer insertions and deleted more nucleotides, a pattern implying thymic rearrangement abnormalities. Because cDNA was sequenced instead of genomic DNA, highly expressing activated cells could be over-represented, though the groups showed no difference in activation or CD3 levels. Naive, central memory and regulatory TCRB repertoires appeared to be more similar among patients than among healthy donors. Because the HLA sub-analyses included only small numbers of individuals, any influence of HLA type on TCRB rearrangement was left unresolved. Type 1 diabetes patients showed a moderate but significant shortening of TCRB CDR3 length in all four CD4+ subsets. PCR might favor shorter templates, but patient and control samples were amplified and corrected together, so any skew would affect both groups equally.

V is cut by 4 bases and J by 6 bases, and the space between the germline ends is 14 bases. Taken from the germline V gene (reference sequence), the CDR1 and CDR2 loops are SGHNT and YYREEE. The CDR3 sequence holds 14 residues, the cysteine and phenylalanine included. The DNA shown is the 42-base CDR3, in frame from base 1. The High Capacity cDNA Reverse Transcription Kit was used to reverse transcribe all of the isolated RNA, meaning that expressed TCRB transcripts were what got sequenced. Deep immunoSEQ sequencing was applied to naive, central memory and regulatory T cell samples, giving an average of roughly 3.5 million total reads per sample. After sorted cells were lysed in RLT buffer, RNA was extracted with DNase-treated RNeasy Micro or Mini kits, with the choice depending on cell number. Each cell subset was processed separately to prevent cross-contamination, with patient and healthy donor samples processed together. The immunoSEQ multiplex PCR was used to amplify TCRB sequences from cDNA, yielding 87-bp fragments that span the CDR3 region. The amplicons were sequenced using the Illumina HiSeq platform. The authors' pipeline ran thus. Synthetic template baselines were used to correct PCR bias computationally, reads within Hamming distance 2 were collapsed, and singletons that could not be merged were discarded. Reads were aligned against IMGT to assign V, D and J genes, CDR3 length and insertions or deletions at six rearrangement sites. Within each subset, clonotype counts were normalized to the number of sorted cells before true diversity and Gini coefficients were calculated with the tcR R package. The overlap coefficient, calculated on TCRB nucleotide sequences, was used to measure repertoire sharing. The source is immuneACCESS, and TCRdb retained only in-frame sequences with V and J called. Part of the clones is not carried over; for the studies checked, unresolved V genes explain less than half of this, and the remainder is unexplained. V and J calls and clone size follow that table, whereas D and trimming were derived from the DNA. The table for this sample lists 140,000 or so clones; 9.2% of them were counted only once. The top ten clonotypes cover 0.68% of the sample.

This clonotype originated in a man between 18 and 29 years old in good health. Sequencing was carried out using central memory CD4+ T cells from blood. The sequence joins TRBV5-4 to TRBJ2-4, and the D gene may be TRBD1, 5 bases matching. CDR3 sequence: CASSQRETVNIQYF. The DNA is TGTGCCAGCAGCCAAAGAGAGACAGTAAACATTCAGTACTTC.